This is a list of T cell receptor beta chains from one sample in a study of blood T cell repertoires in COVID-19. Repertoires were generated with immunoSEQ multiplex PCR, while TCRdb's copy carries only in-frame clones and drops some. The sample lists approximately 250,000 clones; about 89% were seen once. The sample consisted of peripheral blood. The source of these receptors is a man aged 40-55 years with active or convalescent COVID-19. Both conserved end residues are part of each CDR3. D genes are given only for firm matches. Size is stated for part of the rows, as once, few or many counts, or as a class when the clone is expanded.

J gene: TRBJ1-2
D gene: NA
V gene: TRBV9
clone size: NA
CDR3 protein: CASSSQRGKSNYGYTF
CDR3 DNA: TGTGCCAGCAGCTCCCAGAGAGGGAAATCTAACTATGGCTACACCTTC

J gene: TRBJ1-5
D gene: NA
V gene: TRBV4-1
clone size: NA
CDR3 protein: CASSQVGYGRRQPQHF
CDR3 DNA: TGCGCCAGCAGCCAAGTTGGGTATGGGCGCCGGCAGCCCCAGCATTTT

J gene: TRBJ1-3
D gene: NA
V gene: TRBV27
clone size: NA
CDR3 protein: CASSPLPASGNTIYF
CDR3 DNA: TGTGCCAGCAGTCCCCTGCCAGCGTCGGGAAACACCATATATTTT

J gene: TRBJ2-7
D gene: NA
V gene: TRBV7-6
clone size: NA
CDR3 protein: CASSPTRYSSYEQYF
CDR3 DNA: TGTGCCAGCAGCCCTACCCGATACAGCTCCTACGAGCAGTACTTC

J gene: TRBJ1-5
D gene: NA
V gene: TRBV10-1
clone size: few
CDR3 protein: CASSGGGSQPQHF
CDR3 DNA: TGCGCCAGCAGTGGGGGGGGCAGTCAGCCCCAGCATTTT

J gene: TRBJ1-1
D gene: TRBD1
V gene: TRBV5-5
clone size: once
CDR3 protein: CASSLEGTVMNTEAFF
CDR3 DNA: TGTGCCAGCAGCCTGGAGGGGACAGTTATGAACACTGAAGCTTTCTTT

J gene: TRBJ2-1
D gene: TRBD2
V gene: TRBV4-1
clone size: NA
CDR3 protein: CASSQALAGDEQFF
CDR3 DNA: TGCGCCAGCAGCCAAGCCCTAGCGGGAGATGAGCAGTTCTTC

J gene: TRBJ2-7
D gene: TRBD1
V gene: TRBV4-1
clone size: NA
CDR3 protein: CASSRALAGTGSYEQYF
CDR3 DNA: TGCGCCAGCAGCCGTGCCCTCGCCGGGACAGGCTCCTACGAGCAGTACTTC

J gene: TRBJ1-1
D gene: TRBD1
V gene: TRBV28
clone size: NA
CDR3 protein: CASSLFDRAEAFF
CDR3 DNA: TGTGCCAGCAGTTTATTCGACAGGGCTGAAGCTTTCTTT

J gene: TRBJ1-2
D gene: TRBD1
V gene: TRBV6-5
clone size: NA
CDR3 protein: CASSYTGRGTVYGYTF
CDR3 DNA: TGTGCCAGCAGTTACACCGGCAGGGGGACCGTCTATGGCTACACCTTC

J gene: TRBJ1-1
D gene: NA
V gene: TRBV6-5
clone size: NA
CDR3 protein: CASRTGIVQNTEAFF
CDR3 DNA: TGTGCCAGCAGGACAGGCATCGTTCAGAACACTGAAGCTTTCTTT

J gene: TRBJ2-5
D gene: TRBD1
V gene: TRBV5-1
clone size: NA
CDR3 protein: CASSPRTGMGETQYF
CDR3 DNA: TGCGCCAGCAGCCCTAGGACAGGAATGGGGGAGACCCAGTACTTC

J gene: TRBJ2-7
D gene: TRBD1
V gene: TRBV7-2
clone size: NA
CDR3 protein: CASSLRTGLKNEQYF
CDR3 DNA: TGTGCCAGCAGCCTTCGGACAGGCCTGAAGAACGAGCAGTACTTC

J gene: TRBJ2-7
D gene: TRBD1
V gene: TRBV11-1
clone size: NA
CDR3 protein: CASSPGGQGWTYEQYF
CDR3 DNA: TGTGCCAGCAGCCCCGGAGGACAGGGGTGGACCTACGAGCAGTACTTC

J gene: TRBJ1-2
D gene: NA
V gene: TRBV5-1
clone size: NA
CDR3 protein: CASSSTGNFYGYTF
CDR3 DNA: TGCGCCAGCAGTTCTACCGGGAACTTCTATGGCTACACCTTC

J gene: TRBJ2-3
D gene: TRBD2
V gene: TRBV6-4
clone size: NA
CDR3 protein: CASSGLAGGKDTQYF
CDR3 DNA: TGTGCCAGCAGTGGACTAGCGGGGGGGAAAGATACGCAGTATTTT

J gene: TRBJ2-2
D gene: TRBD2
V gene: TRBV7-3
clone size: NA
CDR3 protein: CASSLMGGPNTGELFF
CDR3 DNA: TGTGCCAGCAGCTTAATGGGAGGGCCGAACACCGGGGAGCTGTTTTTT

J gene: TRBJ1-5
D gene: NA
V gene: TRBV12-5
clone size: NA
CDR3 protein: CASGPGGGNQPQHF
CDR3 DNA: TGTGCTAGTGGCCCCGGGGGTGGCAATCAGCCCCAGCATTTT

J gene: TRBJ2-1
D gene: TRBD2
V gene: TRBV10-3
clone size: NA
CDR3 protein: CAIGRTRENNEQFF
CDR3 DNA: TGTGCCATCGGCCGGACTAGGGAGAATAATGAGCAGTTCTTC

J gene: TRBJ2-1
D gene: NA
V gene: TRBV11-3
clone size: NA
CDR3 protein: CASSSSGLKDNNEQFF
CDR3 DNA: TGTGCCAGCAGCAGTTCGGGACTTAAGGACAACAATGAGCAGTTCTTC

J gene: TRBJ1-2
D gene: TRBD1
V gene: TRBV19
clone size: NA
CDR3 protein: CASSTGGNYGYTF
CDR3 DNA: TGTGCCAGTAGTACAGGGGGCAACTATGGCTACACCTTC

J gene: TRBJ2-3
D gene: NA
V gene: TRBV7-2
clone size: NA
CDR3 protein: CASSLGGGGGTDTQYF
CDR3 DNA: TGTGCCAGCAGCTTAGGCGGAGGCGGGGGCACAGATACGCAGTATTTT

J gene: TRBJ2-7
D gene: NA
V gene: TRBV11-2
clone size: NA
CDR3 protein: CASSPVAQGNRHEQYF
CDR3 DNA: TGTGCCAGCAGCCCAGTGGCGCAGGGAAATCGCCACGAGCAGTACTTC

J gene: TRBJ2-1
D gene: NA
V gene: TRBV6-5
clone size: once
CDR3 protein: CASTPRGGYYNEQFF
CDR3 DNA: TGTGCCAGCACCCCCCGGGGAGGATACTACAATGAGCAGTTCTTC

J gene: TRBJ2-7
D gene: TRBD2
V gene: TRBV28
clone size: NA
CDR3 protein: CASSLRTRRAEQYF
CDR3 DNA: TGTGCCAGCAGTCTCCGGACTAGGAGAGCCGAGCAGTACTTC

J gene: TRBJ2-1
D gene: NA
V gene: TRBV5-1
clone size: NA
CDR3 protein: CASSLGGGISYNEQFF
CDR3 DNA: TGCGCCAGCAGCCTAGGGGGCGGGATCTCCTACAATGAGCAGTTCTTC